The 2 T cell receptor beta chains below all came from one sample that was sequenced in a study of identifying expanded T cells in peripheral blood. The repertoire was sequenced with immunoSEQ multiplex PCR; TCRdb's copy has only in-frame clones and lacks some. The table lists around 130,000 clones, approximately 86% of them singletons, with approximately 8.9% in the top ten. Sequencing input: blood. All receptors come from a person aged 18 to 70 in good health.

The chain uses TRBV15 and TRBJ1-1; D unclear. With 7 bases removed from V and 0 bases from J, the gap between germline ends came to 9 bases. In germline, CDR1 is LNHNV, CDR2 YYDKDF (reference sequence). There are 13 residues in the CDR3. The DNA for the CDR3 is TGTGCCACCAATCGGGGATTGAACACTGAAGCTTTCTTT. It specifies CATNRGLNTEAFF.

The chain employs TRBV18 and TRBJ2-7; the match to TRBD1 covers 8 bases. The CDR3 is 15 residues long. Germline lookup yields CDR1 KGHSH and CDR2 LQKENI. The J segment lost 2 bases and the V segment lost 4 bases, leaving 7 bases of the junction unmatched. DNA for the CDR3: TGTGCCAGCTCACTCGGACAGGGATCCCCCTACGAGCAGTACTTC. It translates to CASSLGQGSPYEQYF.